The 23 T cell receptor beta chains given below trace back to one sample, sequenced in a study of CD8+ T cells in alopecia areata. As for treatment: oral pan-JAK inhibitor, 5-10 mg twice daily. In each case, RNA was isolated and then reverse transcribed into cDNA as the sequencing template. Sequencing used immunoSEQ multiplex PCR; TCRdb keeps in-frame clones, though not all of them. The table shows about 210,000 clones, with about two fifths occurring only once. The specimen was CD4+ T cells sorted from blood, collected at week 34, from a patient treated with tofacitinib. The receptors shown here come from a human donor with alopecia areata.

The rearrangement joins TRBV9 to TRBJ2-4; D not certain. Germline assignment: CDR1 SGDLS and CDR2 YYNGEE. The CDR3 extends over 13 amino acids. Between the trimmed V and J ends, which lost 0 bases and 1 base, there was a span of 2 bases. The CDR3 DNA follows: TGTGCCAGCAGCGTAGATGCCAAAAACATTCAGTACTTC. Amino acids: CASSVDAKNIQYF. The complete variable domain, with remaining parts taken from reference TRBV9 and TRBJ2-4, reads DSGVTQTPKHLITATGQRVTLRCSPRSGDLSVYWYQQSLDQGLQFLIQYYNGEERAKGNILERFSAQQFPDLHSELNLSSLELGDSALYFCASSVDAKNIQYFGAGTRLSVL.

The rearrangement joins TRBV5-1 to TRBJ2-3; D may be TRBD1 (6 bases). The V gene lost 3 bases and the J gene lost 1 base, with 12 bases spanning the gap. CDR3 length equals 15 residues. Germline V gene sequence: CDR1 SGHRS, CDR2 YFSETQ. The chain's CDR3 is CASSSAPGGTDTQYF. The CDR3 bases are TGCGCCAGCAGCTCCGCCCCAGGGGGCACAGATACGCAGTATTTT.

This clone was seen only once. J is TRBJ2-1 and V is TRBV30; D could derive from TRBD1 or TRBD2 (5 bases each). CDR1 is GTSNPN, CDR2 SVGIG, per germline (reference sequence). The V end was cut by 3 bases, the J end by 6 bases, with 15 bases between. The CDR3 contains 14 residues. CDR3 sequence reads: CAWSTGTEPNEQFF. For the CDR3, the DNA is TGTGCCTGGAGCACCGGGACCGAACCCAATGAGCAGTTCTTC. Supplemented by reference TRBV30 and TRBJ2-1, the full variable domain reads SQTIHQWPATLVQPVGSPLSLECTVEGTSNPNLYWYRQAAGRGLQLLFYSVGIGQISSEVPQNLSASRPQDRQFILSSKKLLLSDSGFYLCAWSTGTEPNEQFFGPGTRLTVL.

The chain employs TRBV7-9 and TRBJ2-3; D is uncertain. CDR1 and CDR2 (germline): SEHNR, FQNEAQ (reference sequence). Between the trimmed V and J ends, which lost 7 bases and 1 base, there was a span of 15 bases. CDR3 length equals 15 residues. CDR3 sequence reads: CASIPSGVGTDTQYF. The DNA for the CDR3 is TGTGCCAGCATCCCAAGTGGGGTAGGCACAGATACGCAGTATTTT.

This chain connects TRBV4-1 to TRBJ2-2, with D possibly called TRBD1 or TRBD2 (5 bases each). The germline gives CDR1 MGHRA, CDR2 YSYEKL. V was cut by 2 bases and J by 4 bases, with 11 bases left in between. The CDR3 contains 15 residues. The CDR3 DNA sequence: TGCGCCAGCAGCCAACCTGGGGGACGCACCGGGGAGCTGTTTTTT. Its translation is CASSQPGGRTGELFF.

This clone was seen a handful of times. This sequence joins TRBV7-9 and TRBJ1-2; possibly TRBD1 for D (6 bases). Germline V gives CDR1 SEHNR, CDR2 FQNEAQ (reference sequence). The V end was cut by 1 base, the J end by 7 bases, with 16 bases between. The CDR3 runs to 15 residues. The DNA for the CDR3 is TGTGCCAGCAGCTTAGAAGGACAGACCATTGGTGGCTACACCTTC. It specifies CASSLEGQTIGGYTF. Full variable domain (missing parts from reference TRBV7-9 and TRBJ1-2): DTGVSQNPRHKITKRGQNVTFRCDPISEHNRLYWYRQTLGQGPEFLTYFQNEAQLEKSRLLSDRFSAERPKGSFSTLEIQRTEQGDSAMYLCASSLEGQTIGGYTFGSGTRLTVV.

This clone has a handful of counts. This rearrangement joins TRBV16 to TRBJ1-1; D perhaps matches TRBD1 (5 bases). The CDR3 totals 13 residues. CDR1 is KGHSY and CDR2 is FQNENV in the germline V gene. Trimming shortened V by 2 bases and J by 1 base, and 5 bases separated the two germline ends. The CDR3 DNA reads TGTGCCAGCAGCCAAGGGGGGAACACTGAAGCTTTCTTT. This translates into CASSQGGNTEAFF.

The chain's CDR3 is CASSLVLQETQYF. In nucleotides, the CDR3 is TGCGCCAGCAGCTTGGTTTTGCAAGAGACCCAGTACTTC. The rearrangement links TRBV5-1 to TRBJ2-5, with D uncertain. Trimming cost V 0 bases and J 2 bases, with 5 bases left between them. The CDR3 consists of 13 residues. Per germline, CDR1 SGHRS and CDR2 YFSETQ.

Details on this clone: The germline gene is not matched at one end of the junction; a read error may be the cause. The V and J genes are TRBV7-7 and TRBJ2-7, with a weak D call TRBD2 (5 bases). The V gene's germline CDR1 is SSHAT and CDR2 FNYEAQ (reference sequence). The CDR3 is 15 amino acids. In DNA, the CDR3 is TGTGCTAGCAGCTCCGGACCGGGATCCTCCTACGAGCAGTACTTC. It codes for CASSSGPGSSYEQYF.

This clone was detected a few times. CDR3 sequence (DNA): TGCGCCAGCAGCTTGGCCTTGTCCGATACGCAGTATTTT. Translating gives CASSLALSDTQYF. The rearrangement joins TRBV5-1 to TRBJ2-3; no clear D. The V end was cut by 0 bases, the J end by 6 bases, with 8 bases between. The CDR3 loop spans 13 amino acids. Germline CDR1 reads SGHRS; CDR2 reads YFSETQ.

This clone has a single count. The rearrangement links TRBV29-1 to TRBJ1-4; D is possibly TRBD1 (6 bases). The V and J ends lost 6 bases and 8 bases respectively, with 16 bases between them. This CDR3 has 13 residues. Germline loops: CDR1 SQVTM, CDR2 ANQGSEA. CDR3 sequence: CSVTPGHREKLFF. In DNA, the CDR3 is TGCAGCGTCACTCCGGGACATAGGGAAAAACTGTTTTTT.

This sequence joins TRBV29-1 and TRBJ1-2; 10 bases match TRBD1. The CDR3 totals 13 residues. Germline loops: CDR1 SQVTM, CDR2 ANQGSEA. J gave up 5 bases and V 5 bases, and 5 bases lay outside the gene matches. CDR3 DNA: TGCAGCGTTTCGGGACAGGGGATTTATGGCTACACCTTC. Protein: CSVSGQGIYGYTF.

This clone has a handful of counts. J is TRBJ1-4 and V is TRBV29-1; no definite D call. V was trimmed by 6 bases and J by 8 bases, leaving 10 bases between them. This CDR3 region has 11 residues. The germline gives CDR1 SQVTM, CDR2 ANQGSEA. CDR3 nucleotides: TGCAGCGTCCGGGCGGGGGAAAAACTGTTTTTT. Protein sequence: CSVRAGEKLFF.

The chain combines TRBV9 with TRBJ2-1, with 9 bases that match TRBD2. CDR3 length: 15 amino acids. V lost 2 bases to trimming and J lost 6 bases; unmatched junction nucleotides: 6. CDR1 and CDR2 (germline): SGDLS, YYNGEE. CDR3 amino acids: CASSVNSGGLNEQFF. The CDR3 DNA follows: TGTGCCAGCAGCGTTAATAGCGGGGGCCTCAATGAGCAGTTCTTC.

The V gene is TRBV15, the J gene TRBJ2-3, with 8 bases aligning to TRBD2. V lost 5 bases to trimming and J lost 4 bases; unmatched junction nucleotides: 11. Germline assignment: CDR1 LNHNV and CDR2 YYDKDF (reference sequence). The CDR3 runs to 16 residues. CDR3 loop: CATSGGSGSAADTQYF. The CDR3 DNA reads as TGTGCCACCAGCGGGGGGAGCGGGAGTGCTGCAGATACGCAGTATTTT.

The rearrangement uses TRBV5-6 and TRBJ2-1; D might be TRBD1 (7 bases). This CDR3 spans 13 amino acids. Trimming cost V 4 bases and J 12 bases, with 17 bases left between them. Germline lookup yields CDR1 SGHDT and CDR2 YYEEEE. CDR3 sequence: CASSAFDREVQFF. CDR3 nucleotide sequence: TGTGCCAGCAGCGCCTTCGACAGGGAGGTGCAGTTCTTC. Using reference TRBV5-6 and TRBJ2-1 for the parts outside the CDR3, the full variable domain is DAGVTQSPTHLIKTRGQQVTLRCSPKSGHDTVSWYQQALGQGPQFIFQYYEEEERQRGNFPDRFSGHQFPNYSSELNVNALLLGDSALYLCASSAFDREVQFFGPGTRLTVL.

This clone has more than one count but fewer than ten. V and J are TRBV7-9 and TRBJ2-7; D tentatively reads TRBD1 or TRBD2 (5 bases each). The CDR3 runs to 12 residues. The germline V gene has CDR1 SEHNR and CDR2 FQNEAQ (reference sequence). The V and J ends lost 4 bases and 8 bases respectively, with 12 bases between them. CDR3 amino acids: CASSSPTGQQYF. The CDR3 DNA follows: TGTGCCAGCAGCTCCCCAACGGGACAGCAGTACTTC.

The gene calls are TRBV10-2 and TRBJ2-3; no firm D call. V lost 5 bases and J lost 4, with 7 bases in between. The CDR3 runs to 12 residues. Looked up from germline, CDR1 is WSHSY and CDR2 is SAAADI. In DNA, the CDR3 is TGCGCCAGCAGTCCCACGTCAGATACGCAGTATTTT. Amino acids: CASSPTSDTQYF.

The chain is built from TRBV11-2 and TRBJ1-6; the D is unclear. In germline, CDR1 is SGHAT, CDR2 FQNNGV. This CDR3 has 14 residues. V lost 2 bases and J 8 bases, leaving 10 bases between the germline ends. This CDR3 reads CASSLYGRDSPLHF. Written as DNA, the CDR3 is TGTGCCAGCAGCTTATATGGAAGGGATTCACCCCTCCACTTT.

The rearrangement uses TRBV6-5 and TRBJ2-7; 9 bases fit TRBD1. CDR3 length: 14 amino acids. CDR1 and CDR2 (germline): MNHEY, SVGAGI. Trimming at V came to 8 bases and at J to 1 base, leaving 6 bases not matched to a gene. CDR3 amino acids: CASRGTGNSYEQYF. In DNA, the CDR3 is TGTGCCAGCCGTGGGACAGGGAATTCCTACGAGCAGTACTTC.

The V gene is TRBV2, the J gene TRBJ2-1; the match to TRBD2 covers 12 bases. After removal of 6 bases from V and 7 bases from J, the junction contained 7 bases not matched to a gene. Germline V gives CDR1 SNHLY, CDR2 FYNNEI. The CDR3 contains 15 residues. The CDR3 DNA is TGTGCCAGCAGCCCCGGGACTAGCGGGTGGAATGAGCAGTTCTTC. As protein: CASSPGTSGWNEQFF.

This clone was seen more than once but under ten times. V usage is TRBV29-1 and J usage is TRBJ1-1; the D is unclear. The germline V gene has CDR1 SQVTM and CDR2 ANQGSEA. The germline V and J ends were trimmed by 6 bases and 1 base, with 12 bases remaining between them. The CDR3 runs to 13 residues. The CDR3 DNA reads as TGCAGCGTCGTACTTATTGAGAACACTGAAGCTTTCTTT. Protein product: CSVVLIENTEAFF.

The chain has TRBV29-1 and TRBJ2-7; D not certain. Germline-derived CDR1 and CDR2 are SQVTM and ANQGSEA. V lost 1 base to trimming and J lost 0 bases, with 7 bases between them. The CDR3 is made up of 13 amino acids. The CDR3 DNA sequence: TGCAGCGTTGAAGTTGACCTCTCCTACGAGCAGTACTTC. Translation gives CSVEVDLSYEQYF.